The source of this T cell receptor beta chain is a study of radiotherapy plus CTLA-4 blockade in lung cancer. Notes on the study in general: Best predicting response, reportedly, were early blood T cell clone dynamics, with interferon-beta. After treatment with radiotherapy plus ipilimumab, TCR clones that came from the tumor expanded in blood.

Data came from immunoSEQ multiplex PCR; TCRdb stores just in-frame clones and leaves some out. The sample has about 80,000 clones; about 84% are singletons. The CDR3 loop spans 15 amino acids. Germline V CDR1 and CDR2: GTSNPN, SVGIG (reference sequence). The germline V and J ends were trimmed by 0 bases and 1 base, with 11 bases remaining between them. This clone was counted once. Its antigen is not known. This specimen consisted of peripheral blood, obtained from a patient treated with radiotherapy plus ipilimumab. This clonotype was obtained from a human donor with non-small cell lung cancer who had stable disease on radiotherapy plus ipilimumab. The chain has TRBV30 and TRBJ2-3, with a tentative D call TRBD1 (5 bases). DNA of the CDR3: TGTGCCTGGAGTGTGGCAGGGTCGGGCACAGATACGCAGTATTTT. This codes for CAWSVAGSGTDTQYF.